This is a list of T cell receptor beta chains from one sample in a study of control samples from healthy donors and cancer patients. Using immunoSEQ multiplex PCR, the repertoire was profiled, and TCRdb retains in-frame clones only, with some absent. The table includes about 99,000 clones, around 88% detected once. Material for sequencing was PBMCs. The receptors derive from a man aged 55 to 70 with lung cancer. The CDR3 runs from the conserved cysteine through the conserved F or W. The D gene is left open where the match is weak. Rows may omit the clone size; those that give it use once, few, many or a size class.

>NA|NA|TRBV15|TRBJ1-1|12
TGTGCCACCAGCAGAGATCGTACTGAAGCTTTCTTT
CATSRDRTEAFF
>TRBD1|NA|TRBV14|TRBJ1-3|15
TGTGCCAGCAGCCGGGACAGAACCTCTGGAAACACCATATATTTT
CASSRDRTSGNTIYF
>TRBD2|NA|TRBV3-1/TRBV3-2|TRBJ2-5|18
TGTGCCAGACCCTACTTAAGCGGGGGAGCCTCAATGGGAGAGACCCAGTACTTC
CARPYLSGGASMGETQYF
>NA|NA|TRBV4-1|TRBJ2-6|17
TGCGCCAGCAGCCCCAGCGAGACAGGATCTGGGGCCAACGTCCTGACTTTC
CASSPSETGSGANVLTF
>NA|NA|TRBV4-1|TRBJ2-2|15
TGCGCCAGCAGCCTACTCCTAACGAACACCGGGGAGCTGTTTTTT
CASSLLLTNTGELFF
>NA|NA|TRBV6-5|TRBJ1-2|14
TGTGCCAGCAGTTACTCTGCGGGGTTATATGGCTACACCTTC
CASSYSAGLYGYTF
>NA|NA|TRBV25-1|TRBJ2-2|13
TGTGCCAGCAGTCAATTGAACACCGGGGAGCTGTTTTTT
CASSQLNTGELFF
>TRBD2|NA|TRBV10-3|TRBJ2-3|14
TGTGCCATCAGTGTTGGGGGGGGTGTAGATACGCAGTATTTT
CAISVGGGVDTQYF
>TRBD2|NA|TRBV24-1|TRBJ2-1|16
TGTGCCACCAGTGACTTCAGCGGGGGAAATTACAATGAGCAGTTCTTC
CATSDFSGGNYNEQFF
>NA|NA|TRBV5-1|TRBJ2-5|15
TGCGCCAGCAGCACCGACAGGTTGAGGGTGGAGACCCAGTACTTC
CASSTDRLRVETQYF
>TRBD2|NA|TRBV3-1/TRBV3-2|TRBJ2-5|15
TGTGCCAGCAGTCCCTGGGGGGGAACCCAAGAGACCCAGTACTTC
CASSPWGGTQETQYF
>TRBD1|NA|TRBV14|TRBJ1-6|14
TGTGCCAGCAGCCCACGGACAGGGTATTCACCCCTCCACTTT
CASSPRTGYSPLHF
>NA|NA|TRBV27|TRBJ2-6|17
TGTGCCAGCAGTACGACAGTAACTGGCTCTGGGGCCAACGTCCTGACTTTC
CASSTTVTGSGANVLTF
>NA|NA|TRBV7-2|TRBJ1-2|13
TGTGCCAGCAGCTTACAGGTTCGGTATGGCTACACCTTC
CASSLQVRYGYTF
>NA|once|TRBV11-2|TRBJ2-7|16
TGTGCCAGCAGCTTAGATGTCGGGTCGGATGTCTACGAGCAGTACTTC
CASSLDVGSDVYEQYF
>NA|NA|TRBV25-1|TRBJ1-4|15
TGTGCCAGCAGTGGCCCCCCGGGGGCAGTTGAAAAACTGTTTTTT
CASSGPPGAVEKLFF
>TRBD1|NA|TRBV5-1|TRBJ2-1|15
TGCGCCAGCAGCTTGGTACAGGGGGGTGAGGATGAGCAGTTCTTC
CASSLVQGGEDEQFF
>TRBD1|NA|TRBV6-5|TRBJ2-1|11
TGTGCCAGCAGGACAGGGGGCGAGCAGTTCTTC
CASRTGGEQFF
>NA|NA|TRBV3-1/TRBV3-2|TRBJ2-1|15
TGTGCCAGCAGCCAAGGTGTGACGAGTAACAATGAGCAGTTCTTC
CASSQGVTSNNEQFF
>NA|NA|TRBV6-5|TRBJ1-3|16
TGTGCCAGCAGTTATCGGGGACCGTCCACTGGAAACACCATATATTTT
CASSYRGPSTGNTIYF
>NA|NA|TRBV5-6|TRBJ2-3|12
TGTGCCAGCAGCTTGGCGGCAGATACGCAGTATTTT
CASSLAADTQYF
>NA|NA|TRBV2|TRBJ1-5|16
TGTGCCAGCAGCCAAACGACAGGCGGTGGCAATCAGCCCCAGCATTTT
CASSQTTGGGNQPQHF
>TRBD1|NA|TRBV7-6|TRBJ1-2|15
TGTGCCAGCAGCTTAGACAGGGGGCGCGGCTATGGCTACACCTTC
CASSLDRGRGYGYTF
>NA|few|TRBV19|TRBJ1-2|14
TGTGCCAGTACCACTTGGGGCAGGGACTATGGCTACACCTTC
CASTTWGRDYGYTF
>NA|NA|TRBV7-9|TRBJ1-1|13
TGTGCCAGCAGCCTGACAGAAAACACTGAAGCTTTCTTT
CASSLTENTEAFF
>TRBD2|NA|TRBV4-2|TRBJ2-1|15
TGTGCCACCGGACTAGCGGGGGCACTCTACAATGAGCAGTTCTTC
CATGLAGALYNEQFF
>NA|NA|TRBV4-2|TRBJ2-6|17
TGTGCCAGCAGCCAAGAAAGGGGGGGGTCTGGGGCCAACGTCCTGACTTTC
CASSQERGGSGANVLTF
>NA|NA|TRBV11-3|TRBJ2-3|13
TGTGCCAGCTCGGAGGGGGGGGCAGATACGCAGTATTTT
CASSEGGADTQYF
>NA|NA|TRBV7-2|TRBJ1-6|13
TGTGCCAGCAGCTTAGATCATTCTTCACCCCTCCACTTT
CASSLDHSSPLHF
>TRBD1|NA|TRBV6-2/TRBV6-3|TRBJ2-5|16
TGTGCCAGCAGTCAACCCTGGGACAGCTCCAAGGTGACCCAGTACTTC
CASSQPWDSSKVTQYF
>TRBD1|NA|TRBV9|TRBJ2-1|16
TGTGCCAGCAGCGTAGTGTCCGGGACAGGGAACAATGAGCAGTTCTTC
CASSVVSGTGNNEQFF
>NA|NA|TRBV13|TRBJ2-3|12
TGTGCCAGCAGCTTTTTAGGAGATACGCAGTATTTT
CASSFLGDTQYF
>NA|NA|TRBV6-5|TRBJ1-5|14
TGTGCCAGCAGCCTAGTAAGGGGCAATCAGCCCCAGCATTTT
CASSLVRGNQPQHF
>NA|NA|TRBV7-8|TRBJ1-2|15
TGTGCCAGCAGCTTATTTGCCGGACCCCTCTATGGCTACACCTTC
CASSLFAGPLYGYTF
>NA|NA|TRBV4-1|TRBJ2-3|13
TGCGCCAGCTCTGAACAGGGCTCCGATACGCAGTATTTT
CASSEQGSDTQYF
>NA|NA|TRBV7-3|TRBJ2-5|11
TGTGCCAGCAGCTTGACAGAGACCCAGTACTTC
CASSLTETQYF
>NA|NA|TRBV24-1|TRBJ2-3|15
TGTGCCACCAGTGATGCCGGGAGTGGCACAGATACGCAGTATTTT
CATSDAGSGTDTQYF
>NA|NA|TRBV7-9|TRBJ1-6|17
TGTGCCAGCAGCTTAAAAACTCCCGGAGGGGTTAATTCACCCCTCCACTTT
CASSLKTPGGVNSPLHF
>NA|few|TRBV20-1|TRBJ1-5|16
TGCAGTGCTAGTAGTGCACAGCCTCTGGGCAATCAGCCCCAGCATTTT
CSASSAQPLGNQPQHF
>NA|hyperexpanded|TRBV5-5|TRBJ1-1|14
TGTGCCAGCAGCTTGGAACTGGACACCACTGAAGCTTTCTTT
CASSLELDTTEAFF
>NA|few|TRBV6-5|TRBJ1-2|14
TGTGCCAGCACCCCGGATGGTGGTAACTATGGCTACACCTTC
CASTPDGGNYGYTF
>NA|NA|TRBV30|TRBJ1-6|15
TGTGCCTGGAGTCCCGGACCCAGGGATAATTCACCCCTCCACTTT
CAWSPGPRDNSPLHF
>NA|NA|TRBV7-2|TRBJ2-1|11
TGTGCCAGCAGCTTGGGGGTTCAGCAGTTCTTC
CASSLGVQQFF
>TRBD1|once|TRBV9|TRBJ2-5|16
TGTGCCAGCAGCGTAGGGACAGGGGGGACCCAAGAGACCCAGTACTTC
CASSVGTGGTQETQYF
>NA|NA|TRBV19|TRBJ1-6|15
TGTGCCAGTAGTATGAGCGCGACCTATAATTCACCCCTCCACTTT
CASSMSATYNSPLHF
>TRBD2|NA|TRBV10-3|TRBJ2-3|17
TGTGCCATCGCCCGGACTAGCGGGAGCCCAGCCCCAGATACGCAGTATTTT
CAIARTSGSPAPDTQYF
>NA|once|TRBV6-4|TRBJ1-2|14
TGTGCCAGCAGTTTACAGGCGGGGAACTATGGCTACACCTTC
CASSLQAGNYGYTF
>NA|NA|TRBV5-1|TRBJ1-5|15
TGCGCCAGCAGCCCAATTGGGGGTTCGGATCAGCCCCAGCATTTT
CASSPIGGSDQPQHF
>NA|NA|TRBV10-1|TRBJ1-5|11
TGCGCCAGCAGAAACAATCAGCCCCAGCATTTT
CASRNNQPQHF
>TRBD1|NA|TRBV10-2|TRBJ1-2|14
TGCGCCAGCAGGCGGGACAGCTCTAACTATGGCTACACCTTC
CASRRDSSNYGYTF
>NA|NA|TRBV11-3|TRBJ2-5|12
TGTGCCAGCAGCTGGGGCCCTGAGACCCAGTACTTC
CASSWGPETQYF
>TRBD2|once|TRBV2|TRBJ2-1|14
TGTGCCAGATCCGCGCCGGGACTAGTCGGTGAGCAGTTCTTC
CARSAPGLVGEQFF
>TRBD1|NA|TRBV27|TRBJ1-2|14
TGTGCCAGCAGGCCGGACAGGGTAAACTATGGCTACACCTTC
CASRPDRVNYGYTF
>TRBD2|NA|TRBV5-4|TRBJ2-3|20
TGTGCCAGCAGCTCTTTATGGACTAGCGGGGGGGAACCATACACAGATACGCAGTATTTT
CASSSLWTSGGEPYTDTQYF
>NA|few|TRBV30|TRBJ1-4|14
TGTGCCTGGAGTTTCGGGGCAACTAATGAAAAACTGTTTTTT
CAWSFGATNEKLFF